This TCR beta chain derives from a study of shared clonotypes between healthy human individuals. Study findings and constraints: The study found roughly 5.3% of naive CD4 clonotypes shared across several donors.

Produced via immunoSEQ multiplex PCR; TCRdb's table is partial and in-frame only. The sample yields roughly 1.4 million clones, around 98.5% seen once. Per germline, CDR1 LNHNV and CDR2 YYDKDF (reference sequence). Trimming at V came to 0 bases and at J to 2 bases, leaving 5 bases not matched to a gene. This CDR3 has 16 residues. A split of CD4+ cells into CD45RA+ naive and CD45RA-negative memory subsets was performed. Worth noting for this clone: Its target is not known.

This sequence originates from a man aged 30-40 years in good health. The rearrangement links TRBV15 to TRBJ1-2, with TRBD1 matching over 8 bases. The sequencing input was naive CD4+ T cells sorted from blood. Stated subset: CD45RA+ positively selected. This chain's CDR3 is CATSRDWRTGNYGYTF. For the CDR3, the DNA is TGTGCCACCAGCAGAGATTGGAGGACAGGGAACTATGGCTACACCTTC.